This T cell receptor (beta chain) was sequenced in a study of CD8+ T cells in alopecia areata. Documented treatment: oral pan-JAK inhibitor, 5-10 mg twice daily. RNA was isolated and reverse transcribed to cDNA, the sequencing template. Profiled with immunoSEQ multiplex PCR; TCRdb holds only in-frame clones, not every one. The sample lists about 140,000 clones; 82% were seen once. CDR3 length equals 15 residues. Germline V gene sequence: CDR1 LGHNA, CDR2 YSLEER. Trimming took 4 bases from V and 3 from J; bases not matched to a gene: 3. The sequences come from CD8+ T cells sorted from blood, collected at week 4, from a patient treated with tofacitinib. The V and J genes are TRBV4-3 and TRBJ2-1; 10 nucleotides match TRBD2. The clonotype was recovered from a human donor with alopecia areata. This CDR3 is CASSLLAGDYNEQFF. DNA for the CDR3: TGCGCCAGCAGCCTCCTAGCGGGGGACTACAATGAGCAGTTCTTC.